What follows are 31 T cell receptor beta chains derived from one specimen sequenced in a study of blood T cell repertoires in COVID-19. Profiled with immunoSEQ multiplex PCR; TCRdb holds only in-frame clones, not every one. The table shows roughly 250,000 clones, with roughly 86% occurring only once. The sample consisted of PBMCs or T cells enriched from blood (not recorded which). The origin of the receptors is a woman aged 50 to 60 who had recovered from COVID-19.

Concerning this clone itself: The germline gene is not matched at one end of the junction; a read error may be the cause. V and J are TRBV7-7 and TRBJ2-5; 14 bases match TRBD2. Per germline, CDR1 SSHAT and CDR2 FNYEAQ (reference sequence). This CDR3 is built from 16 residues. CDR3 nucleotide sequence: TGTGCTAGCAGCTTAGGGACTAGCGGGAGTCTAGAGACCCAGTACTTC. Its protein is CASSLGTSGSLETQYF.

Here the CDR3 reads CASAQEVSYNEQFF. CDR3 sequence (DNA): TGTGCTAGTGCCCAGGAGGTCTCCTACAATGAGCAGTTCTTC. V is TRBV12-5 and J is TRBJ2-1; D might be TRBD2 (5 bases). This CDR3 has 14 amino acids. Germline loops: CDR1 LGHNT, CDR2 FRNRAP. V was cut by 7 bases and J by 0 bases, with 10 bases left in between. Full variable domain (remainder filled in from reference TRBV12-5 and TRBJ2-1): DARVTQTPRHKVTEMGQEVTMRCQPILGHNTVFWYRQTMMQGLELLAYFRNRAPLDDSGMPKDRFSAEMPDATLATLKIQPSEPRDSAVYFCASAQEVSYNEQFFGPGTRLTVL.

This chain connects TRBV4-2 to TRBJ2-1; D not certain. The ends were cut back, 1 base at V and 9 bases at J, with 13 bases in the middle. CDR1 is LGHNA and CDR2 is YNFKEQ in the germline V gene. The CDR3 runs to 14 residues. CDR3 sequence: CASSQGGDMGEQFF. The CDR3 bases are TGTGCCAGCAGCCAAGGCGGAGATATGGGTGAGCAGTTCTTC.

There are a few counts of this clone. The chain recombines TRBV5-4 with TRBJ1-2, with 7 bases fitting TRBD1. In germline, CDR1 is SGHNT, CDR2 YYREEE (reference sequence). This CDR3 is 14 amino acids long. V lost 2 bases to trimming and J lost 8 bases; unmatched junction nucleotides: 9. CDR3 coding DNA: TGTGCCAGCAGCTTCCCCGACAGGGCGGAGGGCTACACCTTC. Its protein is CASSFPDRAEGYTF.

The CDR3 DNA follows: TGTGCCAGCAGCTCGACTAGCGCATCACTCCAAGAGACCCAGTACTTC. This translates into CASSSTSASLQETQYF. The chain uses TRBV9 and TRBJ2-5; the match to TRBD2 covers 8 bases. CDR3 length: 16 amino acids. J was trimmed by 1 base and V by 4 bases; bases with no gene match: 9. CDR1 is SGDLS and CDR2 is YYNGEE in the germline V gene.

The chain is built from TRBV28 and TRBJ1-2; a weak D match, TRBD1 (6 bases). The germline V gene encodes CDR1 MDHEN and CDR2 SYDVKM. Trimming took off 5 bases at V and 5 bases at J, with 15 bases between the two ends. The CDR3 extends over 14 amino acids. This CDR3 reads CASSAPGTHYGYTF. CDR3 coding DNA: TGTGCCAGCAGTGCGCCGGGGACACATTATGGCTACACCTTC.

The chain combines TRBV9 with TRBJ2-2, with 8 bases aligning to TRBD2. Germline CDR1 SGDLS, CDR2 YYNGEE. V lost 4 bases to trimming and J lost 3 bases; unmatched junction nucleotides: 5. CDR3 length: 15 residues. The CDR3, as DNA: TGTGCCAGCAGCCCTCGAGCGGGAGACACCGGGGAGCTGTTTTTT. It codes for CASSPRAGDTGELFF.

This chain connects TRBV4-2 to TRBJ1-6, with D possibly TRBD1 on 5 matching bases. The CDR3 sequence is 17 residues long. The V gene lost 0 bases and the J gene lost 4 bases, with 13 bases spanning the gap. The germline V gene has CDR1 LGHNA and CDR2 YNFKEQ. CDR3 sequence reads: CASSQDSTGAYNSPLHF. The CDR3 DNA reads TGTGCCAGCAGCCAAGACTCCACAGGAGCTTATAATTCACCCCTCCACTTT.

The rearrangement joins TRBV6-5 to TRBJ2-1; weak D call: TRBD2 (6 bases). The length of the CDR3 is 15 residues. Germline CDR1 is MNHEY and CDR2 is SVGAGI. Deletions cut 6 bases from V and 4 bases from J, with 16 bases between. CDR3 amino acids: CASRIPGLQYNEQFF. The CDR3 bases are TGTGCCAGCAGAATACCGGGACTGCAATACAATGAGCAGTTCTTC.

Note on this clone: An end of the junction differs from the germline gene, which may be a read error. The V call is TRBV7-2, the J call TRBJ2-7; 8 nucleotides match TRBD2. The CDR3 spans 15 residues. In germline, CDR1 is SGHTA, CDR2 FQGNSA. The CDR3, as DNA: TGTGCCAGCAGCTCATCGACTAGCGTATCCTTCGAGCAGTACTTC. Its translation is CASSSSTSVSFEQYF.

This clone was picked up many times. V and J are TRBV28 and TRBJ2-4, with D possibly TRBD1 on 6 matching bases. Trimming stripped 1 base from V and 0 bases from J, with 10 bases between. The germline V gene encodes CDR1 MDHEN and CDR2 SYDVKM. The CDR3 spans 16 residues. The CDR3 spells CASSLSGDLAKNIQYF. DNA of the CDR3: TGTGCCAGCAGTTTATCAGGGGATCTAGCCAAAAACATTCAGTACTTC.

V usage is TRBV6-5 and J usage is TRBJ1-2; the match to TRBD1 covers 7 bases. CDR1 MNHEY and CDR2 SVGAGI come from the germline V gene. Trimming at V came to 2 bases and at J to 6 bases, leaving 6 bases not matched to a gene. The CDR3 totals 14 residues. The CDR3 DNA reads as TGTGCCAGCAGTTACCGGGACAGTGGGGATGGCTACACCTTC. Residues: CASSYRDSGDGYTF.

This rearrangement joins TRBV28 to TRBJ2-3; 10 bases agree with TRBD2. The germline CDR1 and CDR2 sequences are MDHEN and SYDVKM. This CDR3 is 15 amino acids long. V lost 5 bases to trimming and J lost 3 bases; unmatched junction nucleotides: 5. CDR3 in amino acids: CASSEREGQTDTQYF. The CDR3 nucleotides are TGTGCCAGCAGTGAGCGGGAGGGCCAGACAGATACGCAGTATTTT. The variable domain in full, with the rest retrieved from reference TRBV28 and TRBJ2-3, is DVKVTQSSRYLVKRTGEKVFLECVQDMDHENMFWYRQDPGLGLRLIYFSYDVKMKEKGDIPEGYSVSREKKERFSLILESASTNQTSMYLCASSEREGQTDTQYFGPGTRLTVL.

The genes are TRBV7-2 and TRBJ1-1, with 7 nucleotides matching TRBD1. Germline lookup yields CDR1 SGHTA and CDR2 FQGNSA. The length of the CDR3 is 12 residues. V dropped 4 bases and J dropped 7; count of bases not matched to a gene: 3. The CDR3 sequence: CASSYRGDEAFF. In nucleotides, the CDR3 is TGTGCCAGCAGCTACAGGGGAGATGAAGCTTTCTTT.

The chain couples TRBV24-1 to TRBJ2-1; TRBD2 matches 7 bases. The CDR3 loop spans 15 amino acids. Germline V lookup: CDR1 KGHDR, CDR2 SFDVKD. Trimming cost V 1 base and J 8 bases; bases outside gene matches: 7. The CDR3 loop reads CATSDFGGSIYEQFF. The CDR3 region has the DNA TGTGCCACCAGTGATTTCGGCGGGAGTATATATGAGCAGTTCTTC.

V is TRBV5-8 and J is TRBJ1-2, with 7 bases lining up with TRBD1. CDR1 is SGHTS, CDR2 YDEGEE, per germline. The V gene end was trimmed by 3 bases and the J gene end by 2 bases; junction bases not matched to a gene: 7. The CDR3 contains 15 residues. The CDR3 coding sequence is TGTGCCAGCAGCTGGGGAGGACAGGTCAACTATGGCTACACCTTC. Its translation is CASSWGGQVNYGYTF.

This clone was recorded only once. This chain joins TRBV5-1 and TRBJ2-1; 7 positions match TRBD1. The CDR3 loop spans 15 amino acids. CDR1 and CDR2 from the germline V gene are SGHRS and YFSETQ. J gave up 6 bases and V 1 base, and 7 bases lay outside the gene matches. DNA of the CDR3: TGCGCCAGCAGCTTGATTACAGGGGTATTCAATGAGCAGTTCTTC. It specifies CASSLITGVFNEQFF.

The J gene is TRBJ2-7, the V gene TRBV3-1 (or the pseudogene TRBV3-2); maybe TRBD1 (5 bases). The CDR3 contains 14 residues. The V end was cut by 3 bases, the J end by 2 bases, with 11 bases between. Per the germline V gene, CDR1 is LGHDT and CDR2 is YNNKEL (reference sequence). The CDR3 is CASSHRASTYEQYF. The DNA for the CDR3 is TGTGCCAGCAGCCACAGGGCTTCCACCTACGAGCAGTACTTC.

The rearrangement links TRBV12-3 or TRBV12-4 to TRBJ1-2; 7 bases align to TRBD1. CDR3 length: 11 amino acids. With 8 bases clipped from V and 7 bases from J, the junction kept 4 bases outside the gene matches. CDR3 nucleotide sequence: TGTGCCAGCGGACAGGATGGTGGCTACACCTTC. It yields the protein CASGQDGGYTF.

The rearrangement uses TRBV11-3 and TRBJ2-3, with 7 bases that match TRBD1. The CDR3 sequence is 15 residues long. Germline CDR1 is SGHNT and CDR2 is YENEEA. V dropped 5 bases and J dropped 2; count of bases not matched to a gene: 7. This CDR3 reads CASSANGQDTDTQYF. The CDR3 DNA sequence: TGTGCCAGCAGCGCCAATGGACAGGACACAGATACGCAGTATTTT.

The chain is built from TRBV5-8 and TRBJ1-6, with a possible D match to TRBD1 (5 bases). Looked up from germline, CDR1 is SGHTS and CDR2 is YDEGEE. With 4 bases removed from V and 9 bases from J, the gap between germline ends came to 17 bases. The CDR3 loop spans 15 amino acids. For the CDR3, the DNA is TGTGCCAGCAGCGCACTACCCCGGACAATTTCACCCCTCCACTTT. Protein product: CASSALPRTISPLHF.

V gene TRBV28 combines with J gene TRBJ1-5, with D hard to call. Trimming stripped 4 bases from V and 6 bases from J, with 25 bases between. CDR3 size: 18 residues. In germline, CDR1 is MDHEN, CDR2 SYDVKM. The CDR3 DNA sequence: TGTGCCAGCAGTTCTTCCGGCGGTAGGCGTCCCTTGGGTCAGCCCCAGCATTTT. It translates to CASSSSGGRRPLGQPQHF. The full variable domain, its missing parts supplied by reference TRBV28 and TRBJ1-5, is DVKVTQSSRYLVKRTGEKVFLECVQDMDHENMFWYRQDPGLGLRLIYFSYDVKMKEKGDIPEGYSVSREKKERFSLILESASTNQTSMYLCASSSSGGRRPLGQPQHFGDGTRLSIL.

The rearrangement uses TRBV4-1 and TRBJ1-2; 10 positions match TRBD1. CDR3 length: 18 amino acids. Trimming removed 5 bases from V and 0 bases from J; junction bases left unmatched: 12. Germline V gene sequence: CDR1 MGHRA, CDR2 YSYEKL. The chain's CDR3 is CASSEPGQGVGANYGYTF. CDR3 DNA sequence: TGCGCCAGCAGCGAACCTGGACAGGGGGTCGGGGCTAACTATGGCTACACCTTC.

This clone was seen a single time. V gene TRBV10-3 combines with J gene TRBJ1-4; the match to TRBD1 covers 9 bases. Germline lookup yields CDR1 ENHRY and CDR2 SYGVKD. There are 15 residues in the CDR3. The J segment lost 5 bases and the V segment lost 0 bases, leaving 1 base of the junction unmatched. The DNA for the CDR3 is TGTGCCATCAGTGAGTCGGACAGGGGAAATGAAAAACTGTTTTTT. It is translated as CAISESDRGNEKLFF.

This clone was seen a handful of times. The rearrangement uses TRBV2 and TRBJ2-3; 9 positions agree with TRBD1. The CDR3 has 18 residues. V shed 3 bases and J 2 bases; nucleotides not matched to a gene: 12. CDR1 is SNHLY, CDR2 FYNNEI, per germline. The CDR3 loop is CASSDSAGQGWNTDTQYF. CDR3 nucleotides: TGTGCCAGCAGTGATTCAGCGGGACAGGGTTGGAACACAGATACGCAGTATTTT.

This clone appeared a few times. The V and J genes are TRBV5-8 and TRBJ2-7; TRBD1 might be the D (5 bases). V lost 1 base and J 5 bases, leaving 19 bases between the germline ends. The CDR3 length is 16 residues. The germline V gene encodes CDR1 SGHTS and CDR2 YDEGEE. The DNA for the CDR3 is TGTGCCAGCAGCTTGTCTAGTTGGGTAATAGGGGACGAGCAGTACTTC. It encodes CASSLSSWVIGDEQYF. The entire variable domain, with the rest obtained from reference TRBV5-8 and TRBJ2-7, is as follows: EAGVTQSPTHLIKTRGQQATLRCSPISGHTSVYWYQQALGLGLQFLLWYDEGEERNRGNFPPRFSGRQFPNYSSELNVNALELEDSALYLCASSLSSWVIGDEQYFGPGTRLTVT.

This sequence joins TRBV10-3 and TRBJ2-7, with D possibly matching TRBD2 (5 bases). Germline V gene lookup returns CDR1 ENHRY and CDR2 SYGVKD. V was clipped by 10 bases and J by 0 bases, with 13 bases between them. The CDR3 runs 13 residues. The CDR3 DNA is TGTGCCACTACGGACTGGTACTCCTACGAGCAGTACTTC. This encodes CATTDWYSYEQYF.

V is TRBV28 and J is TRBJ1-4, with D possibly matching TRBD1 (5 bases). Germline V gene lookup returns CDR1 MDHEN and CDR2 SYDVKM. The CDR3 is 13 amino acids. Trimming cost V 6 bases and J 7 bases, with 12 bases left between them. The CDR3 sequence is CASSQNRGEKLFF. CDR3 nucleotide sequence: TGTGCCAGCAGCCAAAATAGGGGTGAAAAACTGTTTTTT.

The V gene is TRBV30, the J gene TRBJ1-2, with D unclear. Germline V lookup: CDR1 GTSNPN, CDR2 SVGIG (reference sequence). The CDR3 consists of 12 residues. The germline V and J ends were trimmed by 2 bases and 8 bases, with 12 bases remaining between them. CDR3 DNA: TGTGCCTGGAGTCTTCCCGGCGGGGGCTACACCTTC. Encoded protein: CAWSLPGGGYTF.

This chain links TRBV5-1 with TRBJ1-2; 11 bases line up with TRBD1. J was trimmed by 3 bases and V by 3 bases; bases with no gene match: 4. Germline CDR1 reads SGHRS; CDR2 reads YFSETQ. The CDR3 is 15 residues long. The CDR3 loop reads CASSSGTGGHYGYTF. CDR3 sequence (DNA): TGCGCCAGCAGCTCCGGGACAGGGGGTCACTATGGCTACACCTTC.

This chain connects TRBV7-2 to TRBJ2-3; 11 bases map to TRBD2. This CDR3 has 17 residues. Unmatched junction bases numbered 9, after V lost 1 base and J lost 6 bases. Germline lookup yields CDR1 SGHTA and CDR2 FQGNSA. CDR3 DNA sequence: TGTGCCAGCAGCTTAGTGGCGGGGACTAGCGGAATCGATACGCAGTATTTT. It codes for CASSLVAGTSGIDTQYF.